This record looks at one T cell receptor (beta chain) sequence and its context. The sample is drawn from a study of blood T cell repertoires in COVID-19. Some clones are missing from TCRdb's copy, which holds only in-frame ones; the method was immunoSEQ multiplex PCR. The sample has about 130,000 clones; about 89% are singletons. Germline CDR1 SGHTA, CDR2 FQGNSA. The CDR3 loop spans 14 amino acids. V lost 5 bases, J lost 7 bases, and 9 bases stayed unmatched. This sequence was found in a man aged 55 to 70 with active or convalescent COVID-19. Sample: peripheral blood. The V gene is TRBV7-2, the J gene TRBJ1-1; 8 nucleotides align to TRBD1. CDR3 DNA sequence: TGTGCCAGCAGCCCCTGGACAGGGCATAATGAAGCTTTCTTT. Amino acids: CASSPWTGHNEAFF.